Listed here are 30 T cell receptor beta chains from one sample, sequenced in a study of blood T cell repertoires in COVID-19. Using immunoSEQ multiplex PCR, the repertoire was profiled, and TCRdb retains in-frame clones only, with some absent. The sample has 250,000 to 350,000 clones; approximately 89% are singletons. The sequenced sample consisted of peripheral blood. Every receptor here comes from a woman aged 30 to 39 who had recovered from COVID-19.

The chain uses TRBV7-9 and TRBJ2-3; D may be TRBD2 (7 bases). CDR3 length: 17 amino acids. V was cut by 5 bases and J by 2 bases, with 20 bases left in between. The germline gives CDR1 SEHNR, CDR2 FQNEAQ (reference sequence). CDR3 amino acids: CASSPGFGAGATDTQYF. For the CDR3, the DNA is TGTGCCAGCAGCCCCGGGTTTGGCGCGGGGGCCACAGATACGCAGTATTTT.

The chain is built from TRBV6-2 or TRBV6-3 and TRBJ1-2; 7 positions agree with TRBD1. The CDR3 totals 13 residues. Losses at the gene ends were 7 bases for V and 5 bases for J; bases not matched to a gene: 7. Germline V CDR1 and CDR2: MNHEY, SVGEGT. Here the CDR3 DNA reads TGTGCCAGCACCCCCGACAGGGAGTATGGCTACACCTTC. This encodes CASTPDREYGYTF.

The chain recombines TRBV7-9 with TRBJ2-5; 9 bases are shared with TRBD2. Trimming took 9 bases from V and 1 from J; bases not matched to a gene: 3. The germline V gene encodes CDR1 SEHNR and CDR2 FQNEAQ (reference sequence). The CDR3 consists of 13 residues. The CDR3: CASKRGAQETQYF. The CDR3 DNA reads as TGTGCCAGTAAGCGGGGGGCCCAAGAGACCCAGTACTTC.

Only one count was recorded for this clone. The rearrangement uses TRBV9 and TRBJ2-4; no clear D gene. Trimming took off 0 bases at V and 4 bases at J, with 8 bases between the two ends. The CDR3 covers 14 residues. Germline-derived CDR1 and CDR2 are SGDLS and YYNGEE. CDR3 residues: CASSVEAVKNIQYF. The CDR3 bases are TGTGCCAGCAGCGTAGAAGCTGTTAAAAACATTCAGTACTTC.

CDR3 nucleotide sequence: TGTGCCAGCAGTTTTGCCACCAGGGACTTCTACGAGCAGTACTTC. It translates to CASSFATRDFYEQYF. The chain is built from TRBV28 and TRBJ2-7; D possibly corresponds to TRBD2 (6 bases). V was shortened by 3 bases and J by 3 bases, with 15 bases between the two germline ends. Per germline, CDR1 MDHEN and CDR2 SYDVKM. CDR3 length: 15 residues.

Of note for this clone: One junction end does not reproduce the germline sequence, and a read error may be involved. The chain uses TRBV7-3 and TRBJ1-3; D not resolved. The CDR3 length is 13 residues. Germline V CDR1 and CDR2: SGHTA, FQGTGA. Here the CDR3 DNA reads TGTGCCAGCAGCTTAACGATTGGAGACACCATATATTTT. It specifies CASSLTIGDTIYF.

The chain joins TRBV3-1 (or the pseudogene TRBV3-2) to TRBJ2-3; 12 nucleotides line up with TRBD2. The CDR3 has 14 residues. The V gene end was trimmed by 1 base and the J gene end by 8 bases; junction bases not matched to a gene: 1. From germline, CDR1 is LGHDT and CDR2 YNNKEL (reference sequence). The CDR3 loop reads CASSQGLAGATQYF. As DNA, the CDR3 is TGTGCCAGCAGCCAAGGACTAGCGGGGGCTACGCAGTATTTT.

V and J are TRBV7-2 and TRBJ2-2, with 11 bases that match TRBD2. The V segment lost 5 bases and the J segment 6 bases; nucleotides outside the gene matches: 8. The germline CDR1 and CDR2 sequences are SGHTA and FQGNSA. CDR3 length: 16 residues. The CDR3, as DNA: TGTGCCAGCAGCCCAGGCCTAGCGGGGGGTTCCGGGGAGCTGTTTTTT. Protein product: CASSPGLAGGSGELFF.

V and J are TRBV5-6 and TRBJ2-1, with a weak D call TRBD1 (5 bases). Per the germline V gene, CDR1 is SGHDT and CDR2 is YYEEEE. CDR3 size: 15 residues. Trimming took off 2 bases at V and 10 bases at J, with 19 bases between the two ends. CDR3: CASSFGFRMQGEQFF. For the CDR3, the DNA is TGTGCCAGCAGCTTCGGGTTCCGTATGCAGGGCGAGCAGTTCTTC. The full variable domain, its missing parts supplied by reference TRBV5-6 and TRBJ2-1, is DAGVTQSPTHLIKTRGQQVTLRCSPKSGHDTVSWYQQALGQGPQFIFQYYEEEERQRGNFPDRFSGHQFPNYSSELNVNALLLGDSALYLCASSFGFRMQGEQFFGPGTRLTVL.

This rearrangement joins TRBV7-2 to TRBJ1-2; D perhaps matches TRBD1 (5 bases). This CDR3 has 15 amino acids. Germline V gene lookup returns CDR1 SGHTA and CDR2 FQGNSA. The V end was cut by 5 bases, the J end by 2 bases, with 15 bases between. CDR3 DNA: TGTGCCAGCAGCCTCCTGGGGGGAGCAAACTATGGCTACACCTTC. Translating gives CASSLLGGANYGYTF.

The chain links TRBV18 to TRBJ1-1, with TRBD1 matching 11 bases. J lost 1 base, V lost 4 bases, and 2 bases had no gene match. CDR1 KGHSH and CDR2 LQKENI come from the germline V gene. The CDR3 has 15 amino acids. CDR3 residues: CASSLGQGANTEAFF. The CDR3 region has the DNA TGTGCCAGCTCACTAGGACAGGGGGCGAACACTGAAGCTTTCTTT.

J is TRBJ2-3 and V is TRBV14; TRBD1 matches 7 bases. CDR3 length equals 15 residues. CDR1 SGHDN and CDR2 FVKESK come from the germline V gene. V lost 1 base, J lost 3 bases, and 4 bases stayed unmatched. The CDR3 protein is CASSQVTGVTDTQYF. DNA for the CDR3: TGTGCCAGCAGCCAAGTAACAGGGGTAACAGATACGCAGTATTTT.

This rearrangement joins TRBV18 to TRBJ2-6, with 9 bases lining up with TRBD1. Germline V gene data show CDR1 as KGHSH and CDR2 as LQKENI. The trim removed 4 bases at V and 0 bases at J, leaving 7 bases unmatched. CDR3 length equals 18 residues. CDR3 region: CASSLWTGAISGANVLTF. The CDR3 region has the DNA TGTGCCAGCTCACTCTGGACAGGGGCTATCTCTGGGGCCAACGTCCTGACTTTC.

The rearrangement joins TRBV6-2 or TRBV6-3 to TRBJ1-5; the D is unclear. V was shortened by 6 bases and J by 6 bases, with 9 bases between the two germline ends. The CDR3 is made up of 12 amino acids. Germline CDR1 reads MNHEY; CDR2 reads SVGEGT. DNA for the CDR3: TGTGCCAGCAGCTTTGTATTTCAGCCCCAGCATTTT. Translated: CASSFVFQPQHF.

The chain uses TRBV12-3 or TRBV12-4 and TRBJ1-1, with 7 bases fitting TRBD1. After removal of 5 bases from V and 10 bases from J, the junction contained 10 bases not matched to a gene. There are 13 residues in the CDR3. Written as DNA, the CDR3 is TGTGCCAGCAGTCCCCGGGACAGTGCTTCAGCTTTCTTT. Its translation: CASSPRDSASAFF.

This chain joins TRBV3-1 (or the pseudogene TRBV3-2) and TRBJ2-7; 7 nucleotides agree with TRBD2. Germline loops: CDR1 LGHDT, CDR2 YNNKEL (reference sequence). J was trimmed by 3 bases and V by 1 base; bases with no gene match: 6. The CDR3 covers 15 residues. This chain's CDR3 is CASSQVPGLYYEQYF. In nucleotides, the CDR3 is TGTGCCAGCAGCCAAGTCCCGGGACTATACTACGAGCAGTACTTC.

The chain is built from TRBV2 and TRBJ2-5; 10 bases agree with TRBD2. The ends lost 3 bases at V and 3 bases at J; junction bases unmatched: 4. CDR3 length: 15 amino acids. The germline CDR1 and CDR2 sequences are SNHLY and FYNNEI. The CDR3 region has the DNA TGTGCCAGCAGTGATCCAGGACTAGCGGAAGAGACCCAGTACTTC. It translates to CASSDPGLAEETQYF. Drawing the rest from reference TRBV2 and TRBJ2-5, the complete variable domain is EPEVTQTPSHQVTQMGQEVILRCVPISNHLYFYWYRQILGQKVEFLVSFYNNEISEKSEIFDDQFSVERPDGSNFTLKIRSTKLEDSAMYFCASSDPGLAEETQYFGPGTRLLVL.

This clone has just a few counts. J is TRBJ2-7 and V is TRBV10-3; 8 nucleotides agree with TRBD2. This CDR3 has 14 amino acids. The germline gives CDR1 ENHRY, CDR2 SYGVKD. The junction had 6 bases not matched to a gene; V was cut back by 3 bases and J by 5 bases. DNA for the CDR3: TGTGCCATCAGTGAATCGTCCGGGAGGGACGAGCAGTACTTC. Residues: CAISESSGRDEQYF.

This clone appeared a few times. The chain uses TRBV30 and TRBJ1-2; D not resolved. The CDR3 is 11 residues long. Germline V gene lookup returns CDR1 GTSNPN and CDR2 SVGIG (reference sequence). The germline V and J ends were trimmed by 7 bases and 3 bases, with 9 bases remaining between them. The CDR3 region has the DNA TGTGCCTCGGAGTCTTACTATGGCTACACCTTC. It translates to CASESYYGYTF.

The chain combines TRBV4-1 with TRBJ1-4; D not resolved. This CDR3 comprises 15 residues. Trimming left V 1 base short and J 2 bases short, with 8 bases between. Germline V gene lookup returns CDR1 MGHRA and CDR2 YSYEKL. The CDR3 sequence: CASSQVGTTNEKLFF. DNA for the CDR3: TGCGCCAGCAGCCAAGTGGGCACCACTAATGAAAAACTGTTTTTT.

The J gene is TRBJ2-6, the V gene TRBV19, with D perhaps matching TRBD2 (7 bases). Germline lookup yields CDR1 LNHDA and CDR2 SQIVND (reference sequence). The CDR3 totals 16 residues. The germline V and J ends were trimmed by 7 bases and 4 bases, with 17 bases remaining between them. The CDR3 DNA reads as TGTGCCAGTACACTTATGGCGGGGGCCGGGGCCAACGTCCTGACTTTC. As protein: CASTLMAGAGANVLTF.

V gene TRBV6-6 combines with J gene TRBJ2-4; possibly TRBD2 for D (6 bases). Trimming removed 10 bases from V and 6 bases from J, with 16 bases in between. Germline CDR1 MNHNY, CDR2 SVGAGI (reference sequence). The CDR3 is 13 amino acids. The CDR3 sequence: CATTGTGGNIQYF. DNA of the CDR3: TGTGCCACCACAGGAACCGGGGGAAACATTCAGTACTTC.

The chain uses TRBV5-1 and TRBJ1-2; TRBD1 agrees at 8 bases. The CDR3 runs 15 residues. Germline trimming cut 5 bases from V and 3 bases from J; bases unmatched to any gene: 9. Germline lookup yields CDR1 SGHRS and CDR2 YFSETQ. The CDR3 bases are TGCGCCAGCAGAACAGGGGGGTCGTCGGACTATGGCTACACCTTC. Translated, it gives CASRTGGSSDYGYTF.

In regard to this clone: Other DNA sequences within the sample encode an identical CDR3. The rearrangement joins TRBV5-1 to TRBJ1-2; D is ambiguous. Germline assignment: CDR1 SGHRS and CDR2 YFSETQ. The CDR3 is 12 amino acids. Trimming cost V 0 bases and J 8 bases, with 8 bases left between them. The CDR3 protein is CASSLGTGGYTF. The CDR3 DNA reads TGCGCCAGCAGCTTGGGGACGGGAGGCTACACCTTC.

The count of this clone is one. J is TRBJ2-7 and V is TRBV3-1 (or the pseudogene TRBV3-2); perhaps TRBD1 as D (7 bases). The CDR3 runs to 16 residues. The germline CDR1 and CDR2 sequences are LGHDT and YNNKEL (reference sequence). V lost 5 bases and J 0 bases, leaving 17 bases between the germline ends. The CDR3 protein is CASSASTGRSSYEQYF. DNA for the CDR3: TGTGCCAGCAGCGCCTCGACAGGGAGGAGCTCCTACGAGCAGTACTTC.

The genes are TRBV4-1 and TRBJ1-1, with a weak D call TRBD1 (5 bases). The CDR3 runs 15 residues. From germline, CDR1 is MGHRA and CDR2 YSYEKL. Trimming stripped 3 bases from V and 1 base from J, with 12 bases between. For the CDR3, the DNA is TGCGCCAGCAGCCACCGACAGCACTCGAACACTGAAGCTTTCTTT. Translating gives CASSHRQHSNTEAFF.

The chain's CDR3 is CASSQRWEGSPLHF. The DNA of the CDR3 is TGCGCCAGCAGCCAAAGATGGGAGGGTTCACCCCTCCACTTT. V is TRBV4-3 and J is TRBJ1-6; D gene ambiguous. Germline V gene lookup returns CDR1 LGHNA and CDR2 YSLEER. V was clipped by 2 bases and J by 9 bases, with 11 bases between them. This CDR3 spans 14 amino acids.

The chain has TRBV18 and TRBJ1-2; TRBD1 is a possible D gene (6 bases). Germline V gene data show CDR1 as KGHSH and CDR2 as LQKENI. The length of the CDR3 is 15 residues. Trimming stripped 4 bases from V and 1 base from J, with 13 bases between. CDR3: CASSLSGTNNYGYTF. Written as DNA, the CDR3 is TGTGCCAGCTCACTTTCCGGGACAAATAACTATGGCTACACCTTC.

This rearrangement joins TRBV27 to TRBJ1-1; 9 nucleotides align to TRBD1. CDR3 length equals 13 residues. V lost 5 bases, J lost 10 bases, and 8 bases stayed unmatched. The germline V gene has CDR1 MNHEY and CDR2 SMNVEV (reference sequence). The CDR3: CASSAWTGEGAFF. The CDR3 nucleotides read TGTGCCAGCAGTGCCTGGACAGGGGAAGGAGCTTTCTTT.

V is TRBV11-2 and J is TRBJ1-4; D gene uncertain. Germline CDR1 reads SGHAT; CDR2 reads FQNNGV. With 1 base removed from V and 8 bases from J, the gap between germline ends came to 11 bases. The CDR3 is 14 amino acids. The CDR3 is CASSLGDNAEKLFF. The CDR3 bases are TGTGCCAGCAGCTTAGGAGACAATGCGGAAAAACTGTTTTTT.